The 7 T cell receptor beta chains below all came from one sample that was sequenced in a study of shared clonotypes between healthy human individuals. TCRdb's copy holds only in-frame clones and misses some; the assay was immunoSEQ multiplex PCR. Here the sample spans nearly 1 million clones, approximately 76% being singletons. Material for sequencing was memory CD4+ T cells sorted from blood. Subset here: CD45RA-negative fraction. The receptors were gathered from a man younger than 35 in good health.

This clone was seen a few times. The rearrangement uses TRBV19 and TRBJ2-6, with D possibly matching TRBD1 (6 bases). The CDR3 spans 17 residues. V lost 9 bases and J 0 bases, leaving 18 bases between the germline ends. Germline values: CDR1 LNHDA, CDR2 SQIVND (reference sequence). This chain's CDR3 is CASRSGESRSGANVLTF. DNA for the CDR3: TGTGCCAGCCGATCAGGGGAATCGCGCTCTGGGGCCAACGTCCTGACTTTC.

The CDR3, as DNA: TGTGCCAGCGGAACGGACTCTAGCACAGATACGCAGTATTTT. Amino acids: CASGTDSSTDTQYF. The chain is built from TRBV5-4 and TRBJ2-3; possible D gene TRBD2, 5 bases. V was clipped by 7 bases and J by 0 bases, with 12 bases between them. Germline CDR1 is SGHNT and CDR2 is YYREEE (reference sequence). The CDR3 is made up of 14 amino acids.

This CDR3 reads CASSTSGGTNTYEQYF. Written as DNA, the CDR3 is TGTGCCAGCTCAACCTCTGGGGGAACAAACACCTACGAGCAGTACTTC. The V gene is TRBV18, the J gene TRBJ2-7; D could derive from TRBD1 or TRBD2 (5 bases each). V gave up 5 bases and J gave up 2 bases, with 19 bases separating them. Per the germline V gene, CDR1 is KGHSH and CDR2 is LQKENI. The CDR3 sequence is 16 residues long.

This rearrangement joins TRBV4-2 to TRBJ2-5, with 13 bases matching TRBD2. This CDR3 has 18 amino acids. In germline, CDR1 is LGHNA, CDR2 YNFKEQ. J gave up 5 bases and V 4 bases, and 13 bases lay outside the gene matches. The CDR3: CASSLRLAGGTTEETQYF. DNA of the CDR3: TGTGCCAGCAGCCTTCGACTAGCGGGGGGCACTACGGAGGAGACCCAGTACTTC.

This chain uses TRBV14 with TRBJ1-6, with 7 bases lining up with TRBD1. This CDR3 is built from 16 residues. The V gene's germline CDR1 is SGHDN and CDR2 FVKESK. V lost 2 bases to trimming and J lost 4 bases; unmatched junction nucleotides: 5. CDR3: CASSQQGGVYNSPLHF. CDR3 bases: TGTGCCAGCAGCCAACAGGGGGGGGTTTATAATTCACCCCTCCACTTT.

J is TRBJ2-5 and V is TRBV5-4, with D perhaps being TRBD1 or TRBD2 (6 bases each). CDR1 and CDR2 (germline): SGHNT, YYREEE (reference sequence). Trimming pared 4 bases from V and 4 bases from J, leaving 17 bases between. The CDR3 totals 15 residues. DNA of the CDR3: TGTGCCAGCAGCAACCCGGGGGCGGTTAGAGAGACCCAGTACTTC. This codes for CASSNPGAVRETQYF.

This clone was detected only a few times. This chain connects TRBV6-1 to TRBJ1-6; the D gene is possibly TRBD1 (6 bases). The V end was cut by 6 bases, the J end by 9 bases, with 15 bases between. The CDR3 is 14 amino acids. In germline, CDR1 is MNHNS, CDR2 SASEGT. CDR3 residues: CASRGGQGRSPLHF. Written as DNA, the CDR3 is TGTGCCAGCAGAGGGGGGCAGGGCCGTTCACCCCTCCACTTT.